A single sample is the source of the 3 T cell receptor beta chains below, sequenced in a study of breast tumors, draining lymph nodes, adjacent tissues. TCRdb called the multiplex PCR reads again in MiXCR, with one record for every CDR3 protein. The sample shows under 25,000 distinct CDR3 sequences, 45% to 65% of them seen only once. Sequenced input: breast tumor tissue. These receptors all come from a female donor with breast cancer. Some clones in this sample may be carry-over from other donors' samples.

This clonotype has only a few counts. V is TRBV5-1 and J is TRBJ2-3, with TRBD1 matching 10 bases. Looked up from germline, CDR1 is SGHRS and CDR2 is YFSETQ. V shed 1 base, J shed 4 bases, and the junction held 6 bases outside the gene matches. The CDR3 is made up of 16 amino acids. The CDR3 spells CASSLRWDRGADTQYF. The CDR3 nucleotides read TGCGCCAGCAGCTTGAGGTGGGACAGGGGCGCAGATACGCAGTATTTT.

The CDR3 loop is CSVRDRGDNEQFF. CDR3 nucleotide sequence: TGCAGCGTCCGGGACAGGGGGGACAATGAGCAGTTCTTC. The chain carries TRBV29-1 and TRBJ2-1, with 11 bases that match TRBD1. J lost 5 bases, V lost 6 bases, and 3 bases had no gene match. This CDR3 comprises 13 residues. Germline V gene lookup returns CDR1 SQVTM and CDR2 ANQGSEA.

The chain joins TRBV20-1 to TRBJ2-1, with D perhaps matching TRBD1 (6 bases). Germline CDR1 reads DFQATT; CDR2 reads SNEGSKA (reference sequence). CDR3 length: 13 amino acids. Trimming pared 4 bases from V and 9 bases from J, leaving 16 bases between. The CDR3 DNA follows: TGCAGTGCTAAAGGGACATCCGATAGTGAGCAGTTCTTC. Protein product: CSAKGTSDSEQFF.